Below, one T cell receptor beta chain is given with its context. This clonotype was observed a handful of times. The antigen it recognizes is unknown. Per-base qualities were not stored, and no clone one base away is much larger. The library was obtained by UMI-ligation and nested PCR. The beta constant-region primer was an equimolar mix of two oligonucleotides covering both TRBC1 and TRBC2. The ligated cDNA went through four rounds of PCR with nested alpha and beta constant-region primers together with the SP2 primer. A single-stranded oligonucleotide bearing the SP2 primer plus a 12-nucleotide UMI was ligated onto the 3' end of the cDNA by T4 RNA ligase 1. The ligation reaction was kept at 16 degrees C for roughly 18-24 hours. PCR2 was typically performed as a SYBR Green qPCR and was stopped at a predetermined threshold so that over-amplification was prevented. Agencourt AMPure XP magnetic beads were used for all purifications after the first. Libraries were quantified by Qubit and checked on a TapeStation, with a main peak expected near 650 bp. Pooled libraries were sequenced on an Illumina MiSeq with v2 2x251 paired-end kits, typically giving roughly 0.9-2.1 million reads per sample. Each sample was pooled at around 4 nM, and roughly 5-7% PhiX was included to help cluster recognition. Under the source paper's analysis protocol: FASTQ reads processed by Demultiplexor were assigned V and J genes by Decombinator through tag matching that tolerated a single base-pair mismatch. By using UMIs, Collapsinator corrected both sequencing errors and the frequency errors caused by PCR heterogeneity. CDR3Translator translated TCRs and extracted CDR3s from the conserved cysteine to the FGXG phenylalanine, flagging non-productive sequences. Gini, Shannon entropy and inverse Simpson indices were calculated on repertoires subsampled to equal numbers of UMI-defined TCRs. Within the linear range, a power law was fitted to clonotype abundance distributions using maximum likelihood. For one naive CD8 sample, the pipeline and MIGEC produced similar UMI counts, unique TCR numbers and clonal distributions. In one analysis, naive TCRs that were also found in any memory subset of the same donor were excluded from the naive repertoire. The repertoires were searched for 5,500 to 8,000 CMV-associated CDR3 sequences that had been compiled from VDJdb and a published dataset. TCRdb reran the public reads through fastp at Q25 and MiXCR, keeping productive beta chains. Rows are combined by CDR3 protein, so each entry shows the most common genes and DNA. Clone size and V and J calls follow TCRdb, not the original study. This sample holds tens of thousands of distinct CDR3 sequences; around 9% were observed only once. The ten top clones hold about 1.3% of the sample.

The data were obtained in a study of naive and memory T cell subsets (dated by TCRdb to about 2017). Study-wide context: Sorted naive and memory T cell subsets from peripheral blood were analyzed in the study using a UMI-based, open-source pipeline for TCR alpha and beta sequencing. Complete agreement was observed between the functional CMV T cell responses and the IgG serology results. RNA was DNase-treated and reverse transcribed with TCR constant-region primers, mostly using SuperScript III.

V lost 5 bases and J lost 5 bases, and the count of bases not matched to a germline gene is 14. CDR1 and CDR2, per the germline V gene (reference sequence), are SEHNR and FQNEAQ. The CDR3 runs 16 residues from the cysteine to the phenylalanine. This entry keeps only the CDR3 DNA: 48 bases, framed from base 1. Overall study outcomes, separate from this receptor: The repertoire findings for the naive and memory subsets could not be validated, as no ground truth was available. Clonotypes were defined as single alpha or beta chain sequences, not paired alpha/beta receptors. The abundance of TCRs followed a power law with an exponent that differed between naive and memory subsets yet stayed consistent across the three individuals. After error correction, over 90% of naive TCR sequences appeared only once, giving much steeper abundance distributions than memory subsets. In both CD4 and CD8 cells, the Gini index increased while Shannon and inverse Simpson diversity decreased from naive through CM, EM and EMRA. Naive repertoires, especially CD8, contained a few larger clonotypes, possibly memory cells re-expressing CD45RA. RNA-based TCR counts may be influenced by expression changes linked to T cell activation and differentiation.

TCR alpha and beta chain libraries were amplified separately from the second PCR step onward. CMV status of each donor was established by measuring IFNgamma production from CD4+ T cells after fresh PBMCs were stimulated overnight with CMV viral lysate. CD4 T cells were positively selected with Miltenyi beads, followed by positive selection of CD8 T cells from the CD4-negative fraction. Cells were stained for CD3, CD4, CD8, CD45RA, CD27 and a live/dead dye and were sorted on a BD Aria II into four subsets based on CD45RA and CD27. A few healthy volunteers provided blood, and the blood of each volunteer was split into CD4 and CD8 T cells and then into four differentiation subsets. About 110 ml of peripheral blood was collected from each donor, and PBMC were isolated from the blood using Ficoll-Paque PLUS density-gradient centrifugation. Sorted cells were lysed in RLT buffer, after which RNA was extracted using a Qiagen RNeasy kit and stored at -80 degrees C.

This TCR derives from a human donor in good health. This receptor chain uses TRBV7-9 and TRBJ2-5; 7 of the junction bases match TRBD1. The specimen sequenced was naive CD8+ T cells from blood. Per the publication, the cell subset or site label means: naive T cells, CD45RA high CD27+. The DNA sequence is as follows: TGTGCCAGCAGCCCCGAATGGCAGGGGGACCTCGAGACCCAGTACTTC. Its product reads: CASSPEWQGDLETQYF.